One sample yielded the 15 T cell receptor beta chains listed below, sequenced in a study of CD8 T cells in Susac syndrome. Random hexamers were used to reverse transcribe about 0.5 to 1 ug of RNA. TCRdb itself ran the immunoSEQ multiplex PCR reads through MiXCR, one entry per CDR3 protein. The profile shows over 120,000 distinct CDR3 sequences, roughly 94% of them singletons. The specimen sequenced was CD4+ T cells from PBMCs. The source is a human donor in good health.

The V and J genes are TRBV5-6 and TRBJ2-3; D not resolved. Germline CDR1 is SGHDT and CDR2 is YYEEEE. The CDR3 loop spans 16 amino acids. Between the trimmed V and J ends, which lost 3 bases and 2 bases, there was a span of 16 bases. DNA of the CDR3: TGTGCCAGCAGCTACCTAAGATACCCCACCACAGATACGCAGTATTTT. It is translated as CASSYLRYPTTDTQYF.

The chain couples TRBV20-1 to TRBJ2-7; D is unclear. The V gene lost 3 bases and the J gene lost 2 bases, with 14 bases spanning the gap. Germline values: CDR1 DFQATT, CDR2 SNEGSKA (reference sequence). CDR3 length equals 14 residues. DNA for the CDR3: TGCAGTGCTAGTTTCCAGCAATTACCCTACGAGCAGTACTTC. This codes for CSASFQQLPYEQYF.

The V and J genes are TRBV5-4 and TRBJ1-2; the D is unclear. Trimming stripped 0 bases from V and 0 bases from J, with 12 bases between. Germline CDR1 reads SGHNT; CDR2 reads YYREEE (reference sequence). The length of the CDR3 is 16 residues. Here the CDR3 DNA reads TGTGCCAGCAGCTTGGAAGCACAGAGAGCTAACTATGGCTACACCTTC. Protein product: CASSLEAQRANYGYTF.

The rearrangement joins TRBV4-2 to TRBJ1-5; D gene uncertain. Deletions cut 0 bases from V and 2 bases from J, with 14 bases between. The CDR3 runs to 17 residues. Germline V gene data show CDR1 as LGHNA and CDR2 as YNFKEQ. CDR3 DNA sequence: TGTGCCAGCAGCCAAGAGACGGCTACTTACCGCAATCAGCCCCAGCATTTT. This translates into CASSQETATYRNQPQHF.

The chain has TRBV12-3 or TRBV12-4 and TRBJ2-7, with 7 bases aligning to TRBD1. There are 13 residues in the CDR3. Unmatched junction bases numbered 3, after V lost 4 bases and J lost 3 bases. The CDR3 DNA reads as TGTGCCAGCAGTTGGGGGACAGTCTACGAGCAGTACTTC. Translated, it gives CASSWGTVYEQYF.

V and J are TRBV18 and TRBJ2-2; 10 nucleotides match TRBD1. The J segment lost 6 bases and the V segment lost 2 bases, leaving 3 bases of the junction unmatched. The CDR3 spans 15 residues. Germline CDR1 is KGHSH and CDR2 is LQKENI. The CDR3 DNA follows: TGTGCCAGCTCACCATCCGGGACAGGGGCCGGGGAGCTGTTTTTT. Translation gives CASSPSGTGAGELFF.

This CDR3 reads CASSLDVSGRRETQYF. The CDR3 nucleotides are TGTGCCAGCAGTCTTGACGTTAGCGGGAGAAGAGAGACCCAGTACTTC. This sequence joins TRBV27 and TRBJ2-5, with 9 positions matching TRBD2. Germline CDR1 and CDR2: MNHEY and SMNVEV (reference sequence). The V segment lost 5 bases and the J segment 4 bases; nucleotides outside the gene matches: 11. The CDR3 spans 16 residues.

This chain uses TRBV20-1 with TRBJ2-5; unclear D gene. The CDR3 has 12 amino acids. Germline V gene data show CDR1 as DFQATT and CDR2 as SNEGSKA (reference sequence). V lost 3 bases, J lost 2 bases, and 7 bases lay in between. CDR3 residues: CSARLLQETQYF. CDR3 sequence (DNA): TGCAGTGCTAGGTTACTGCAAGAGACCCAGTACTTC.

The V and J genes are TRBV7-2 and TRBJ1-5, with TRBD1 as a possible D gene (6 bases). This CDR3 region has 17 residues. Germline CDR1 and CDR2: SGHTA and FQGNSA. V was clipped by 8 bases and J by 0 bases, with 20 bases between them. In DNA, the CDR3 is TGTGCCAGCGCTGCGGCAGGGACAAGGAGTAGCAATCAGCCCCAGCATTTT. Translated, it gives CASAAAGTRSSNQPQHF.

This rearrangement joins TRBV19 to TRBJ2-2; weak D call: TRBD1 (5 bases). Trimming pared 8 bases from V and 7 bases from J, leaving 20 bases between. The length of the CDR3 is 15 residues. Germline V gene sequence: CDR1 LNHDA, CDR2 SQIVND (reference sequence). The CDR3 DNA reads as TGTGCCAGTTATGCCAGGGTAGGGTCGTTCGGGGAGCTGTTTTTT. Translating gives CASYARVGSFGELFF.

The J gene is TRBJ2-5, the V gene TRBV7-9; 7 nucleotides agree with TRBD1. Trimming removed 1 base from V and 0 bases from J; junction bases left unmatched: 2. CDR1 is SEHNR, CDR2 FQNEAQ, per germline (reference sequence). This CDR3 is built from 15 residues. This CDR3 reads CASSLGTGNQETQYF. CDR3 DNA sequence: TGTGCCAGCAGCTTAGGGACAGGAAACCAAGAGACCCAGTACTTC.

V is TRBV11-2 and J is TRBJ2-4, with 9 bases fitting TRBD1. Germline V gene sequence: CDR1 SGHAT, CDR2 FQNNGV. The trim removed 5 bases at V and 3 bases at J, leaving 5 bases unmatched. This CDR3 is built from 15 residues. This CDR3 reads CASSRQGVGKNIQYF. In DNA form, the CDR3 reads TGTGCCAGCAGCCGACAGGGGGTTGGCAAAAACATTCAGTACTTC.

This sequence joins TRBV3-1 and TRBJ2-3, with 9 bases fitting TRBD2. Trimming cost V 1 base and J 6 bases; bases outside gene matches: 5. This CDR3 region has 15 residues. Germline V CDR1 and CDR2: LGHDT, YNNKEL (reference sequence). The CDR3 region is CASSQGGLAPDTQYF. In nucleotides, the CDR3 is TGTGCCAGCAGCCAAGGGGGACTAGCCCCCGATACGCAGTATTTT.

This clonotype has more than one count but fewer than ten. The chain employs TRBV19 and TRBJ2-3; D remains ambiguous. The length of the CDR3 is 11 residues. Germline-derived CDR1 and CDR2 are LNHDA and SQIVND (reference sequence). The V end lost 7 bases, the J end lost 2 bases, and 4 bases lay between the germline ends. The CDR3 loop is CASTNTDTQYF. In DNA form, the CDR3 reads TGTGCCAGTACTAACACAGATACGCAGTATTTT.

The rearrangement links TRBV7-9 to TRBJ2-7; a weak D match, TRBD1 (6 bases). The V end lost 5 bases, the J end lost 1 base, and 18 bases lay between the germline ends. The V gene's germline CDR1 is SEHNR and CDR2 FQNEAQ (reference sequence). This CDR3 has 16 amino acids. The CDR3: CASSPFTGSGSYEQYF. For the CDR3, the DNA is TGTGCCAGCAGCCCGTTCACAGGGTCGGGATCCTACGAGCAGTACTTC. Complete variable domain (other parts from reference TRBV7-9 and TRBJ2-7): DTGVSQNPRHKITKRGQNVTFRCDPISEHNRLYWYRQTLGQGPEFLTYFQNEAQLEKSRLLSDRFSAERPKGSFSTLEIQRTEQGDSAMYLCASSPFTGSGSYEQYFGPGTRLTVT.